This TCR beta chain was captured in a study of blood T cell repertoires in COVID-19. Overall study context: PBMCs, B-cell-depleted T cells, or T cells provided the cDNA or gDNA that made up the material.

CDR1 is MNHNY, CDR2 SVGAGI, per germline (reference sequence). The CDR3 consists of 11 residues. With 8 bases removed from V and 1 base from J, the gap between germline ends came to 5 bases. How the authors handled the data: Amplification from reference gene primers served as the basis for estimated nucleated cell counts. Sequencing was performed with immunoSEQ multiplex PCR; in TCRdb, only in-frame clones are kept and a portion is missing. From that table come the V and J calls and clone size; the DNA was used to work out D and trimming. Counted here are approximately 52,000 clones, 75% to 95% occurring once; the ten biggest clones make up around 3%.

The chain couples TRBV6-6 to TRBJ1-2, with D unresolved. The clonotype originates from a man aged 50 to 59 with acute or convalescent COVID-19. The sequenced material came from peripheral blood. As DNA, the CDR3 is TGTGCCAGCCGGTTTAACTATGGCTACACCTTC. Its translation: CASRFNYGYTF.